Following are 14 T cell receptor beta chains from one sample sequenced in a study of Graves' ophthalmopathy and Graves' hyperthyroidism. Beta-chain TCR CDR3 regions were amplified from RNA transcripts. Second-round multiplex PCR came after a first-round RT-PCR that employed HTBI primers. MiXCR was run by TCRdb on the multiplex PCR reads, yielding one entry per CDR3 protein. The sample records 300,000 to 500,000 distinct CDR3 sequences, approximately 15% being singletons. Sequenced input: peripheral blood. Source of these receptors: a woman between 18 and 29 years old with stable Graves' hyperthyroidism.

This clonotype was recorded many times. The gene calls are TRBV28 and TRBJ1-5; weak D call: TRBD1 (6 bases). Per germline, CDR1 MDHEN and CDR2 SYDVKM. Trimming shortened V by 3 bases and J by 1 base, and 13 bases separated the two germline ends. The CDR3 has 16 amino acids. CDR3 nucleotides: TGTGCCAGCAGTTTTAGGGGGGCAGGGAGCAATCAGCCCCAGCATTTT. This gives the protein CASSFRGAGSNQPQHF.

This clonotype was seen at least ten times. This chain connects TRBV12-3 or TRBV12-4 to TRBJ2-5, with a tentative D call TRBD2 (5 bases). This CDR3 is 15 amino acids long. Trimming removed 5 bases from V and 5 bases from J, with 18 bases in between. The CDR3 coding sequence is TGTGCCAGCAGTCACCAATGGGAGATCGGTGAGACCCAGTACTTC. Translation: CASSHQWEIGETQYF.

This clonotype was seen at least ten times. The J gene is TRBJ2-5, the V gene TRBV19; D not certain. Trimming stripped 5 bases from V and 4 bases from J, with 17 bases between. Looked up from germline, CDR1 is LNHDA and CDR2 is SQIVND (reference sequence). The CDR3 covers 15 residues. The CDR3 sequence: CASSLHPGMGETQYF. The CDR3 DNA is TGTGCCAGTAGTCTGCATCCCGGCATGGGAGAGACCCAGTACTTC.

This clonotype showed up many times. This chain joins TRBV6-5 and TRBJ1-1, with D possibly matching TRBD1 (6 bases). Trimming removed 6 bases at V and 10 bases at J, with 15 bases between. Germline loops: CDR1 MNHEY, CDR2 SVGAGI. The CDR3 has 12 amino acids. CDR3 protein: CASSVHRVGAFF. CDR3 sequence (DNA): TGTGCCAGCAGCGTACACAGGGTTGGAGCTTTCTTT.

This clonotype has a count of ten or more. The chain links TRBV5-1 to TRBJ2-7; 7 nucleotides align to TRBD1. The CDR3 consists of 15 residues. The V gene end was trimmed by 0 bases and the J gene end by 0 bases; junction bases not matched to a gene: 3. Per germline, CDR1 SGHRS and CDR2 YFSETQ. The CDR3 loop reads CASSLVGTASYEQYF. The CDR3 coding sequence is TGCGCCAGCAGCTTGGTCGGGACAGCCTCCTACGAGCAGTACTTC. The whole variable domain, remainder taken from reference TRBV5-1 and TRBJ2-7, is KAGVTQTPRYLIKTRGQQVTLSCSPISGHRSVSWYQQTPGQGLQFLFEYFSETQRNKGNFPGRFSGRQFSNSRSEMNVSTLELGDSALYLCASSLVGTASYEQYFGPGTRLTVT.

This clonotype was seen many times. CDR3: CASSKQGGYDYEQYF. CDR3 in DNA: TGTGCCAGCAGCAAACAGGGAGGGTACGACTACGAGCAGTACTTC. The chain couples TRBV7-2 to TRBJ2-7; possibly TRBD2 for D (7 bases). Trimming took off 5 bases at V and 3 bases at J, with 17 bases between the two ends. This CDR3 has 15 amino acids. Per germline, CDR1 SGHTA and CDR2 FQGNSA.

The V and J genes are TRBV6-2 or TRBV6-3 and TRBJ1-1, with D maybe TRBD1 (5 bases). Germline CDR1 is MNHEY and CDR2 is SVGEGT. The V end was cut by 7 bases, the J end by 1 base, with 13 bases between. This CDR3 spans 14 amino acids. Here the CDR3 DNA reads TGTGCCAGCAATCAAGGGGTATGGAACACTGAAGCTTTCTTT. This encodes CASNQGVWNTEAFF.

This clonotype appeared many times. The genes are TRBV11-2 and TRBJ1-1; possible D gene TRBD1, 5 bases. The CDR3 extends over 14 amino acids. V was trimmed by 5 bases and J by 4 bases, leaving 14 bases between them. The germline CDR1 and CDR2 sequences are SGHAT and FQNNGV. Written as DNA, the CDR3 is TGTGCCAGCAGCGACCTTCAGGGATTCACTGAAGCTTTCTTT. Protein: CASSDLQGFTEAFF.

The V and J genes are TRBV7-2 and TRBJ2-5; D gene unclear. Deletions cut 2 bases from V and 5 bases from J, with 12 bases between. In germline, CDR1 is SGHTA, CDR2 FQGNSA. CDR3 length equals 14 residues. Here the CDR3 reads CASSLIIEAETQYF. Written as DNA, the CDR3 is TGTGCCAGCAGCTTAATCATCGAGGCGGAGACCCAGTACTTC.

This clonotype was found a few times. The chain uses TRBV12-3 or TRBV12-4 and TRBJ2-5; 7 bases fit TRBD2. The CDR3 loop spans 16 amino acids. Trimming removed 5 bases from V and 0 bases from J; junction bases left unmatched: 9. In nucleotides, the CDR3 is TGTGCCAGCAGTCCCCGGGGGAGGGAGTACCAAGAGACCCAGTACTTC. Encoded protein: CASSPRGREYQETQYF.

This rearrangement joins TRBV12-3 or TRBV12-4 to TRBJ2-7, with D unclear. CDR3 length: 11 residues. Trimming removed 6 bases at V and 6 bases at J, with 9 bases between. The CDR3 nucleotides read TGTGCCAGCAGCAGGTATCCCGAGCAGTACTTC. This translates into CASSRYPEQYF.

V usage is TRBV19 and J usage is TRBJ2-7, with TRBD1 as a possible D gene (5 bases). Germline V gives CDR1 LNHDA, CDR2 SQIVND (reference sequence). Trimming cost V 3 bases and J 3 bases, with 9 bases left between them. The CDR3 contains 13 residues. CDR3 bases: TGTGCCAGTAGTATGGTTGACAGCTACGAGCAGTACTTC. The encoded protein is CASSMVDSYEQYF.

This clonotype was counted many times. The chain carries TRBV6-1 and TRBJ1-5, with D unclear. Trimming shortened V by 2 bases and J by 0 bases, and 11 bases separated the two germline ends. The germline V gene has CDR1 MNHNS and CDR2 SASEGT. The CDR3 has 16 residues. CDR3 sequence: CASSESLAVSNQPQHF. CDR3 sequence (DNA): TGTGCCAGCAGTGAATCCCTCGCGGTTAGCAATCAGCCCCAGCATTTT.

This clonotype was recorded at least ten times. The chain employs TRBV5-1 and TRBJ1-1, with TRBD1 as a possible D gene (6 bases). The germline CDR1 and CDR2 sequences are SGHRS and YFSETQ. The CDR3 spans 15 residues. With 4 bases removed from V and 4 bases from J, the gap between germline ends came to 17 bases. CDR3 in amino acids: CASSPLTGRGTEAFF. For the CDR3, the DNA is TGCGCCAGCAGCCCATTGACAGGAAGGGGCACTGAAGCTTTCTTT.